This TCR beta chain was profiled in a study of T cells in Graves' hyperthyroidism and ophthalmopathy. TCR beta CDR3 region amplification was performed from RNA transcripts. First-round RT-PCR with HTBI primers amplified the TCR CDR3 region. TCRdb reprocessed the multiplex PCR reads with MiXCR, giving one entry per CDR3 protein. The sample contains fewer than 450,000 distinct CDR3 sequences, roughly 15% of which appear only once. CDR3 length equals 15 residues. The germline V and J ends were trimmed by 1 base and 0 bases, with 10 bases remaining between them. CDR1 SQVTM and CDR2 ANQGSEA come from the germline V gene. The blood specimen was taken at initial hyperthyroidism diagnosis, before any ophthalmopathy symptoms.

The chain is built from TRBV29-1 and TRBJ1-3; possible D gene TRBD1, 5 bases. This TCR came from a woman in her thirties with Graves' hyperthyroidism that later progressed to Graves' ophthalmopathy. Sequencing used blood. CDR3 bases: TGCAGCGTTGAAGGGGGGGACCTCTCTGGAAACACCATATATTTT. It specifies CSVEGGDLSGNTIYF. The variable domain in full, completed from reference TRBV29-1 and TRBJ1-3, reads SAVISQKPSRDICQRGTSLTIQCQVDSQVTMMFWYRQQPGQSLTLIATANQGSEATYESGFVIDKFPISRPNLTFSTLTVSNMSPEDSSIYLCSVEGGDLSGNTIYFGEGSWLTVV.